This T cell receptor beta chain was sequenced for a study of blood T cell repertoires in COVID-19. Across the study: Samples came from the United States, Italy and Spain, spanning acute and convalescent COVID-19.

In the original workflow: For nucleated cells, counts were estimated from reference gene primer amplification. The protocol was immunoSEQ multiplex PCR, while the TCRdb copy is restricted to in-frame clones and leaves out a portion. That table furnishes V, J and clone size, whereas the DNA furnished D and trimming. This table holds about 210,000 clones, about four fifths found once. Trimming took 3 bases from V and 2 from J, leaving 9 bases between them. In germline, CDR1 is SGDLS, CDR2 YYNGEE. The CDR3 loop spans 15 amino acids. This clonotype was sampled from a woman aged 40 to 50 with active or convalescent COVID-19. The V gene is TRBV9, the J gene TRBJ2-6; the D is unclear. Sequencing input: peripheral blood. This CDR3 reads CASSGYLAGANVLTF. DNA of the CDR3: TGTGCCAGCAGCGGATACTTGGCTGGGGCCAACGTCCTGACTTTC.